This TCR beta chain derives from a study of T cells after yellow fever vaccination. A process of 5'RACE template switching, which added a universal primer site and UMIs, was used to make TCR cDNA. One entry per CDR3 protein, called by TCRdb with MiXCR from the 5' RACE reads. The sample carries approximately 450,000 distinct CDR3 sequences, under 20% recorded once. The CDR3 contains 15 residues. Germline values: CDR1 MNHEY, CDR2 SVGEGT. V was clipped by 2 bases and J by 2 bases, with 13 bases between them. Study observations and caveats: Researchers report a weaker secondary response that nonetheless peaked faster, day 5 versus 15.

About this clonotype: Its antigen is undetermined.

This specimen consisted of PBMCs, obtained before the yellow fever booster vaccination. The receptor was derived from a man between 18 and 35 years old who received the YFV17D yellow fever vaccine. The chain joins TRBV6-2 or TRBV6-3 to TRBJ2-7; D remains unclear. The CDR3 here is CASSYPEKSTYEQYF. The DNA for the CDR3 is TGTGCCAGCAGTTACCCCGAAAAGAGCACCTACGAGCAGTACTTC.